These 5 T cell receptor beta chains originate from one sample sequenced in a study of response to subunit inactivated influenza vaccine. TCRdb ran MiXCR on the RT-PCR reads and lists one entry per CDR3 protein. The sample consists of roughly 500,000 distinct CDR3 sequences, under 30% of them appearing once. The same sample was also studied in work on T cells expressing NK-cell markers. From that study: In generating TCR beta cDNA, 5'RACE template switching with UMIs was used.

Sample: CD4+ T cells sorted from PBMCs, taken 11 to 12 days after vaccination. These TCRs come from a man over 45 who received an inactivated influenza vaccine.

In its sample, this clonotype was seen many times. The chain carries TRBV12-3 or TRBV12-4 and TRBJ2-2; 8 bases match TRBD2. J gave up 7 bases and V 6 bases, and 7 bases lay outside the gene matches. CDR3 length: 14 residues. The chain's CDR3 is CASRGLAGGGELFF. The CDR3 DNA reads as TGTGCCAGCAGAGGTCTAGCGGGTGGCGGGGAGCTGTTTTTT.

This clonotype occurred a few times. V gene TRBV12-3 or TRBV12-4 combines with J gene TRBJ1-2; D may be TRBD1 (5 bases). This CDR3 contains 11 residues. Trimming removed 3 bases from V and 13 bases from J, with 12 bases in between. The chain's CDR3 is CASSFGAASTF. The DNA for the CDR3 is TGTGCCAGCAGTTTCGGGGCCGCCTCCACCTTC.

This clonotype was found a few times. CDR3 region: CASSRAGPGLDEQYF. CDR3 sequence (DNA): TGTGCCAGCAGTCGCGCAGGCCCGGGGCTCGACGAGCAGTACTTC. This chain links TRBV12-3 or TRBV12-4 with TRBJ2-7; the D call may be TRBD1 or TRBD2 (5 bases each). This CDR3 spans 15 amino acids. V was cut by 5 bases and J by 5 bases, with 19 bases left in between.

The chain employs TRBV6-5 and TRBJ1-5; no definite D call. Trimming pared 0 bases from V and 5 bases from J, leaving 5 bases between. The length of the CDR3 is 13 residues. CDR1 is MNHEY, CDR2 SVGAGI, per germline. The CDR3 sequence is CASSYSLDQPQHF. In DNA, the CDR3 is TGTGCCAGCAGTTACTCCCTTGATCAGCCCCAGCATTTT.

The CDR3 coding sequence is TGTGCCAGCAGCCAAAGTAGGAACGAGCAGTACTTC. The encoded protein is CASSQSRNEQYF. The chain has TRBV14 and TRBJ2-7; D gene uncertain. The CDR3 has 12 residues. Trimming stripped 2 bases from V and 5 bases from J, with 7 bases between. Germline V gives CDR1 SGHDN, CDR2 FVKESK.